The entry that follows covers one T cell receptor beta chain sequence. These data are taken from a study of blood T cell repertoires in COVID-19. Looking at the study overall: Donors in the United States, Italy and Spain gave samples during acute or convalescent COVID-19. From T cells, B-cell-depleted T cells, or PBMCs came the material, which was cDNA or gDNA.

Sequencing was performed with immunoSEQ multiplex PCR; in TCRdb, only in-frame clones are kept and a portion is missing. The sample contains about 120,000 clones, roughly 84% of which appear only once. This CDR3 has 15 residues. CDR1 is KGHSH and CDR2 is LQKENI in the germline V gene. Trimming removed 2 bases from V and 3 bases from J; junction bases left unmatched: 1. This chain joins TRBV18 and TRBJ2-7, with 13 nucleotides matching TRBD2. Sequenced input: peripheral blood. The source is a man aged 60-69 years with acute or convalescent COVID-19. CDR3 DNA sequence: TGTGCCAGCTCACCATGGACTAGCGGGAGCTACGAGCAGTACTTC. This codes for CASSPWTSGSYEQYF.